These 24 T cell receptor beta chains were sequenced from one sample in a study of T cells in Graves' hyperthyroidism and ophthalmopathy. Amplification of TCR beta CDR3 regions used RNA as the template. The TCR CDR3 was amplified in a first-round RT-PCR using the HTBI primer set. Via MiXCR, TCRdb re-called the multiplex PCR reads, giving one row per CDR3 protein. The table records approximately 560,000 distinct CDR3 sequences, 15% to 17% of them present only once. The sequenced sample was blood. These receptors came from a woman in her twenties or thirties with Graves' hyperthyroidism.

This clonotype was seen at least ten times. This rearrangement joins TRBV5-1 to TRBJ1-5; 7 bases agree with TRBD1. Germline V CDR1 and CDR2: SGHRS, YFSETQ. V lost 4 bases, J lost 8 bases, and 9 bases stayed unmatched. The CDR3 spans 14 residues. The CDR3 spells CASSLGTEGEPQHF. The CDR3 bases are TGCGCCAGCAGCCTGGGGACAGAGGGAGAGCCCCAGCATTTT.

The rearrangement uses TRBV7-3 and TRBJ2-2; D gene uncertain. The length of the CDR3 is 17 residues. Germline CDR1 reads SGHTA; CDR2 reads FQGTGA. V was pared by 2 bases and J by 1 base, with 14 bases between. CDR3 protein: CASSLRAVRQNTGELFF. CDR3 nucleotide sequence: TGTGCCAGCAGCTTACGGGCAGTTAGACAGAACACCGGGGAGCTGTTTTTT.

The CDR3 DNA reads as TGCGGTGAAGTAGCGGGAGGGCCGGAGACCCAGTACTTC. Translated, it gives CGEVAGGPETQYF. J is TRBJ2-5 and V is TRBV20-1; 11 bases map to TRBD2. The CDR3 loop spans 13 amino acids. Germline lookup yields CDR1 DFQATT and CDR2 SNEGSKA (reference sequence).

This clonotype was detected only a few times. The J gene is TRBJ2-7, the V gene TRBV30; TRBD2 matches 11 bases. Per germline, CDR1 GTSNPN and CDR2 SVGIG (reference sequence). V shed 0 bases, J shed 0 bases, and the junction held 13 bases outside the gene matches. The CDR3 has 19 residues. This CDR3 is CAWSVSHGLAGFSSYEQYF. In DNA form, the CDR3 reads TGTGCCTGGAGTGTATCACACGGACTAGCGGGTTTTAGCTCCTACGAGCAGTACTTC.

This clonotype has ten or more counts. The chain carries TRBV12-3 or TRBV12-4 and TRBJ2-1; 7 nucleotides align to TRBD2. Germline trimming cut 4 bases from V and 2 bases from J; bases unmatched to any gene: 5. CDR3 length: 15 residues. CDR3 sequence (DNA): TGTGCCAGCAGTTGGGGCGGGAGCACCTACAATGAGCAGTTCTTC. This encodes CASSWGGSTYNEQFF.

This clonotype was recorded many times. V usage is TRBV20-1 and J usage is TRBJ1-1; D is undetermined. CDR1 and CDR2 from the germline V gene are DFQATT and SNEGSKA (reference sequence). The CDR3 length is 13 residues. Trimming removed 3 bases from V and 0 bases from J, with 8 bases in between. The CDR3 nucleotides are TGCAGTGCTAGTCCCCGTCTGAACACTGAAGCTTTCTTT. Translated: CSASPRLNTEAFF.

The chain joins TRBV2 to TRBJ1-2; tentatively, D is TRBD1 (5 bases). Germline CDR1 is SNHLY and CDR2 is FYNNEI. Trimming pared 6 bases from V and 8 bases from J, leaving 22 bases between. The CDR3 totals 15 residues. CDR3 residues: CASSLDSWGSYGYTF. The CDR3 nucleotides are TGTGCCAGCAGCTTAGATAGTTGGGGGAGTTACGGCTACACCTTC. Full variable domain (rest looked up from reference TRBV2 and TRBJ1-2): EPEVTQTPSHQVTQMGQEVILRCVPISNHLYFYWYRQILGQKVEFLVSFYNNEISEKSEIFDDQFSVERPDGSNFTLKIRSTKLEDSAMYFCASSLDSWGSYGYTFGSGTRLTVV.

V usage is TRBV6-2 or TRBV6-3 and J usage is TRBJ2-3; D might be TRBD2 (6 bases). Germline CDR1 reads MNHEY; CDR2 reads SVGEGT. The length of the CDR3 is 12 residues. V was clipped by 7 bases and J by 6 bases, with 11 bases between them. CDR3 nucleotide sequence: TGTGCCAGCACTAGCGTGAGTGATACGCAGTATTTT. Protein product: CASTSVSDTQYF.

This clonotype was seen a handful of times. The rearrangement links TRBV20-1 to TRBJ2-2, with D perhaps matching TRBD2 (5 bases). This CDR3 has 14 amino acids. Trimming shortened V by 0 bases and J by 7 bases, and 12 bases separated the two germline ends. The germline V gene encodes CDR1 DFQATT and CDR2 SNEGSKA (reference sequence). In DNA form, the CDR3 reads TGCAGTGCTAGAGATCCGGGGAAGGGCGGGGAGCTGTTTTTT. Translation: CSARDPGKGGELFF.

V is TRBV5-6 and J is TRBJ2-1; 9 bases match TRBD1. Germline assignment: CDR1 SGHDT and CDR2 YYEEEE. V was pared by 2 bases and J by 7 bases, with 4 bases of the junction left unmatched. This CDR3 is built from 14 residues. The CDR3 DNA follows: TGTGCCAGCAGCTTTAACAGGGGGCGGAATGAGCAGTTCTTC. Its protein product is CASSFNRGRNEQFF. The whole variable domain, remainder taken from reference TRBV5-6 and TRBJ2-1, is DAGVTQSPTHLIKTRGQQVTLRCSPKSGHDTVSWYQQALGQGPQFIFQYYEEEERQRGNFPDRFSGHQFPNYSSELNVNALLLGDSALYLCASSFNRGRNEQFFGPGTRLTVL.

This clonotype has ten or more counts. The genes are TRBV14 and TRBJ2-1; the D gene is possibly TRBD1 (5 bases). CDR1 and CDR2 (germline): SGHDN, FVKESK. Trimming removed 0 bases from V and 3 bases from J, with 9 bases in between. This CDR3 contains 15 residues. This CDR3 reads CASSQEWGYYNEQFF. CDR3 in DNA: TGTGCCAGCAGCCAAGAGTGGGGCTACTACAATGAGCAGTTCTTC.

This clonotype was observed a handful of times. The J gene is TRBJ2-7, the V gene TRBV15, with D possibly TRBD2 on 5 matching bases. Germline V gives CDR1 LNHNV, CDR2 YYDKDF (reference sequence). The CDR3 sequence is 13 residues long. The V and J ends lost 2 bases and 3 bases respectively, with 8 bases between them. The CDR3 loop reads CATSRTRNYEQYF. The CDR3 DNA follows: TGTGCCACCAGCAGAACTAGAAACTACGAGCAGTACTTC.

Regarding this clonotype: A single base separates this from a much larger clone, so it may be a read error. The chain uses TRBV2 and TRBJ1-1, with D hard to call. CDR1 and CDR2 (germline): SNHLY, FYNNEI. The CDR3 runs 14 residues. With 7 bases removed from V and 3 bases from J, the gap between germline ends came to 15 bases. Written as DNA, the CDR3 is TGTGCCAGCAACCCAAAAATAGGCGACACTGAAGCTTTCTTT. Protein product: CASNPKIGDTEAFF.

This clonotype was counted a few times. The CDR3 here is CASSQEVGLSEQYF. The CDR3 DNA reads as TGTGCCAGCAGCCAAGAAGTGGGGCTTTCCGAGCAGTACTTC. The chain links TRBV4-2 to TRBJ2-7, with a possible D match to TRBD1 (5 bases). CDR1 and CDR2 from the germline V gene are LGHNA and YNFKEQ. This CDR3 has 14 residues. V was pared by 0 bases and J by 6 bases, with 12 bases between.

The chain employs TRBV19 and TRBJ2-1; D is possibly TRBD1 or TRBD2 (6 bases each). Trimming took off 9 bases at V and 2 bases at J, with 14 bases between the two ends. This CDR3 is built from 14 residues. Germline values: CDR1 LNHDA, CDR2 SQIVND (reference sequence). The CDR3 nucleotides read TGTGCCAGACTAGCCAGGGGTGCCTACAATGAGCAGTTCTTC. Translating it yields CARLARGAYNEQFF.

This clonotype was seen ten or more times. The chain has TRBV2 and TRBJ2-5; 7 bases are a match to TRBD1. With V trimmed by 6 bases and J by 3 bases, 7 bases remained unmatched. There are 14 residues in the CDR3. Germline V gene lookup returns CDR1 SNHLY and CDR2 FYNNEI. The CDR3 region is CASRVDRVEETQYF. In nucleotides, the CDR3 is TGTGCCAGCAGGGTTGACAGGGTAGAAGAGACCCAGTACTTC.

In this sample, this clonotype turned up a few times. The J gene is TRBJ2-1, the V gene TRBV9; 10 nucleotides match TRBD2. CDR1 is SGDLS, CDR2 YYNGEE, per germline. V shed 2 bases and J 9 bases; nucleotides not matched to a gene: 11. The CDR3 contains 16 residues. The CDR3 loop is CASSVQAGGAVIEQFF. DNA for the CDR3: TGTGCCAGCAGCGTTCAAGCGGGAGGGGCGGTAATTGAGCAGTTCTTC. The variable domain in full, with the rest retrieved from reference TRBV9 and TRBJ2-1, is DSGVTQTPKHLITATGQRVTLRCSPRSGDLSVYWYQQSLDQGLQFLIQYYNGEERAKGNILERFSAQQFPDLHSELNLSSLELGDSALYFCASSVQAGGAVIEQFFGPGTRLTVL.

The table lists this clonotype with a few counts. V is TRBV15 and J is TRBJ2-4; D possibly corresponds to TRBD1 (6 bases). Germline V lookup: CDR1 LNHNV, CDR2 YYDKDF (reference sequence). Trimming removed 3 bases from V and 5 bases from J, with 14 bases in between. The CDR3 spans 15 residues. Written as DNA, the CDR3 is TGTGCCACCAGCAGTAACCGGGACAAACAAAACATTCAGTACTTC. It is translated as CATSSNRDKQNIQYF. The full variable domain, in which reference TRBV15 and TRBJ2-4 provide the parts outside the CDR3, is DAMVIQNPRYQVTQFGKPVTLSCSQTLNHNVMYWYQQKSSQAPKLLFHYYDKDFNNEADTPDNFQSRRPNTSFCFLDIRSPGLGDTAMYLCATSSNRDKQNIQYFGAGTRLSVL.

The CDR3 spells CASSYGPPDWETQYF. The CDR3 DNA follows: TGTGCCAGCAGTTACGGCCCCCCGGATTGGGAGACCCAGTACTTC. The J gene is TRBJ2-5, the V gene TRBV6-9; D call uncertain. This CDR3 region has 15 residues. Germline V gene data show CDR1 as MNHGY and CDR2 as SVAAGI. Deletions cut 3 bases from V and 5 bases from J, with 16 bases between.

This clonotype was seen many times. The V and J genes are TRBV10-3 and TRBJ2-3; TRBD2 agrees at 13 bases. Germline CDR1 ENHRY, CDR2 SYGVKD. With 2 bases clipped from V and 3 bases from J, the junction kept 5 bases outside the gene matches. The CDR3 extends over 17 amino acids. The CDR3 DNA reads TGTGCCATCAGTGAGAGGACTAGCGGGAGCGGGACAGATACGCAGTATTTT. As protein: CAISERTSGSGTDTQYF.

This clonotype was seen ten or more times. The genes are TRBV27 and TRBJ2-1, with D perhaps matching TRBD1 (5 bases). The CDR3 has 15 amino acids. Looked up from germline, CDR1 is MNHEY and CDR2 is SMNVEV (reference sequence). V was trimmed by 10 bases and J by 7 bases, leaving 23 bases between them. This CDR3 reads CATIESGNALNEQFF. The DNA of the CDR3 is TGTGCCACCATCGAATCAGGGAATGCCCTAAATGAGCAGTTCTTC.

CDR3 sequence (DNA): TGTGCCAGCAGTTTGGAACCCGGGACAGGGGCCGGGGAGCTGTTTTTT. Protein product: CASSLEPGTGAGELFF. The genes are TRBV28 and TRBJ2-2; 10 bases agree with TRBD1. The CDR3 consists of 16 residues. V shed 3 bases, J shed 6 bases, and the junction held 7 bases outside the gene matches. Germline CDR1 MDHEN, CDR2 SYDVKM.

The chain carries TRBV10-3 and TRBJ1-1; D uncertain. The CDR3 loop spans 15 amino acids. V was pared by 2 bases and J by 4 bases, with 14 bases between. CDR1 and CDR2 (germline): ENHRY, SYGVKD. The CDR3 nucleotides read TGTGCCATCAGTGAGAGGCGGGGTGAAAGCACTGAAGCTTTCTTT. Amino acids: CAISERRGESTEAFF.

This clonotype was counted ten times or more. The chain couples TRBV24-1 to TRBJ2-7; the D is unclear. CDR3 length equals 14 residues. Germline CDR1 is KGHDR and CDR2 is SFDVKD. With 5 bases removed from V and 6 bases from J, the gap between germline ends came to 16 bases. The CDR3 loop is CATSGIKRRPEQYF. The CDR3 nucleotides are TGTGCCACCAGTGGTATCAAAAGACGACCCGAGCAGTACTTC.